The entry below gives a single TCR beta chain sequence along with its context. Its antigen is undetermined. The data were taken from a study of cytomegalovirus exposure and HLA in healthy donors. Whole-study results and caveats: A missense variant in DCLRE1C was later tied to TCR beta V- and J-gene trimming. In a later analysis, CMV-associated beta chains were mostly HLA-associated, it appeared.

The length of the CDR3 is 13 residues. Germline lookup yields CDR1 MNHEY and CDR2 SVGAGI. Trimming pared 5 bases from V and 0 bases from J, leaving 5 bases between. The study ran its PCR with 60 Vbeta and 13 Jbeta primers. This table comes from immunoSEQ multiplex PCR, and its TCRdb copy is limited to in-frame clones, with some not included. The profile shows about 210,000 clones, roughly 80% of them singletons. This chain joins TRBV6-5 and TRBJ2-1; D unresolved. Sample: PBMCs. The receptor comes from a man between 25 and 39 years old in good health and CMV-seronegative. The CDR3 DNA is TGTGCCAGCAGTCTGAGCTCCTACAATGAGCAGTTCTTC. Translating it yields CASSLSSYNEQFF.